The sample holds many counts of the clone carrying this TCR beta chain. Its antigen is undetermined. This record comes from a study of metastatic and nonmetastatic thyroid tumors. Study overall: Where malignant and benign thyroid patients were concerned, repertoires were compared across blood and tumor or nodule tissue.

Germline lookup yields CDR1 MNHNY and CDR2 SVGAGI (reference sequence). V dropped 6 bases and J dropped 2; count of bases not matched to a gene: 19. This CDR3 spans 18 amino acids. Whole-study findings and limits: Reported TCR beta diversity, measured in blood and tumor, was significantly higher for malignant thyroid tumors than for benign nodules.

Study processing details: In papillary thyroid cancer, a distant-metastasis classifier was built using CDR3 differences across clinicopathological groups. Through MiXCR, TCRdb re-clonotyped the PCR reads. These V and J calls rely on TCRdb rather than the paper's analysis. The sample has 75,000 to 100,000 clones, about 12% seen once; the top ten hold roughly 10%. Patients underwent thyroid surgery, and none had received any treatment before it. V and J are TRBV6-6 and TRBJ2-7, with 7 bases aligning to TRBD1. This clonotype was obtained from a female donor with papillary thyroid cancer or a benign thyroid nodule (not recorded which). Some clones in this sample may be carry-over from other donors' samples. What was sequenced was blood. The CDR3 region has the DNA TGTGCCAGCAGGGACTCCACCCGGACAGGCCCAACCACCTACGAGCAGTACTTC. Its protein is CASRDSTRTGPTTYEQYF.